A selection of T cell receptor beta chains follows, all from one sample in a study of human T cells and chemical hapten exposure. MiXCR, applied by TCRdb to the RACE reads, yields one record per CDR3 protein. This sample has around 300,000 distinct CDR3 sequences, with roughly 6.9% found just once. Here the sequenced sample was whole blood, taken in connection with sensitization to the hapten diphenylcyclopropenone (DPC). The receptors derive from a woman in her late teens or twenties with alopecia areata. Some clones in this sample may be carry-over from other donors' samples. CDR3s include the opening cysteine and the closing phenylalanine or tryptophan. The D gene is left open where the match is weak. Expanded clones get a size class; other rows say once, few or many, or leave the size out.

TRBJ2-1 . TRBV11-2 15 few CASSPLPSSYNEQFF TGTGCCAGCAGCCCACTTCCGAGCTCCTACAATGAGCAGTTCTTC
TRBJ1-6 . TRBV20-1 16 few CSATRGISSYNSPLHF TGCAGTGCTACGCGGGGGATTAGCTCCTATAATTCACCCCTCCACTTT
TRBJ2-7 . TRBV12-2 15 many CASRHRDSVSYEQYF TGTGCAAGTCGCCATCGGGACTCCGTTAGCTACGAGCAGTACTTC
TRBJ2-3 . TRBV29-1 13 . CSADSGSTDTQYF TGCAGCGCCGACAGCGGTAGCACAGATACGCAGTATTTT
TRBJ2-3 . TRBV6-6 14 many CASSYGRETDTQYF TGTGCCAGCAGTTACGGGCGGGAAACAGATACGCAGTATTTT
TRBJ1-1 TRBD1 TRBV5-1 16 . CASSSLRDRVNTEAFF TGCGCCAGCAGCTCCCTGAGGGACAGGGTCAACACTGAAGCTTTCTTT
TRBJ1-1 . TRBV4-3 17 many CASSQDAGDPRGSEAFF TGCGCCAGCAGCCAAGATGCCGGCGACCCTAGAGGCAGTGAAGCTTTCTTT
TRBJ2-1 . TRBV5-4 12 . CASSFPLGEQFF TGTGCCAGCAGCTTTCCACTCGGTGAGCAGTTCTTC
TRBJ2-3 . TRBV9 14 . CASSVDAPSDTQYF TGTGCCAGCAGCGTAGATGCGCCTTCGGATACGCAGTATTTT
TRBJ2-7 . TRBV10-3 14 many CAISEFRDSYEQYF TGTGCCATCAGTGAGTTTAGGGACTCCTACGAGCAGTACTTC
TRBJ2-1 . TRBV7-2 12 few CASSSNYNEQFF TGTGCCAGCAGCTCCAACTACAATGAGCAGTTCTTC
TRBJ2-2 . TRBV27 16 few CASSLIGGPYTGELFF TGTGCCAGCAGTTTAATTGGGGGGCCCTACACCGGGGAGCTGTTTTTT
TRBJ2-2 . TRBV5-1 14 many CASSLNTNTGELFF TGCGCCAGCAGCTTGAACACGAACACCGGGGAGCTGTTTTTT
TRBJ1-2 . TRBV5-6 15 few CASSLGPNLDYGYTF TGTGCCAGCAGCTTGGGCCCGAATTTGGACTATGGCTACACCTTC
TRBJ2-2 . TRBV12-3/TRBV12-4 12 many CASAGNTGELFF TGTGCCAGCGCAGGGAACACCGGGGAGCTGTTTTTT
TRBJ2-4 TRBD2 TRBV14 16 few CASSPSGRGGPNIQYF TGTGCCAGCAGCCCGTCCGGGCGGGGGGGACCAAACATTCAGTACTTC
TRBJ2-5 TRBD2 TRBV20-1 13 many CSAVAGGEETQYF TGCAGTGCTGTAGCGGGGGGGGAAGAGACCCAGTACTTC
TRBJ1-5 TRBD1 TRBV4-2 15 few CASSQLDRDNQPQHF TGTGCCAGCAGCCAATTGGACAGGGACAATCAGCCCCAGCATTTT
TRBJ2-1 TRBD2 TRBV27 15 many CASSFGGGASTEQFF TGTGCCAGCAGTTTTGGCGGGGGGGCCAGCACTGAGCAGTTCTTC
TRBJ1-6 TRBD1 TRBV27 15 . CASSLSDRVNSPLHF TGTGCCAGCAGTTTGAGTGACAGGGTTAATTCACCCCTCCACTTT
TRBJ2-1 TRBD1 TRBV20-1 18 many CSARGDRGLKGSYNEQFF TGCAGTGCTAGGGGGGACAGGGGGCTAAAAGGCTCCTACAATGAGCAGTTCTTC
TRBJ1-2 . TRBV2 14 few CASSATATGYGYTF TGTGCCAGCAGCGCGACAGCTACTGGCTATGGCTACACCTTC
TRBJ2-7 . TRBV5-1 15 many CASSLARGVGYEQYF TGCGCCAGCAGCTTGGCGCGGGGAGTCGGGTACGAGCAGTACTTC
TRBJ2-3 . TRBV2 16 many CASSEVDGISTDTQYF TGTGCCAGCAGTGAAGTAGACGGAATTAGCACAGATACGCAGTATTTT
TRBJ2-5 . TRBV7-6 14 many CASSLAGFLETQYF TGTGCCAGCAGCTTAGCAGGGTTCTTAGAGACCCAGTACTTC
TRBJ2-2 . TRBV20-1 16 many CSARGPSEVNTGELFF TGCAGTGCTAGAGGTCCTAGTGAAGTGAACACCGGGGAGCTGTTTTTT
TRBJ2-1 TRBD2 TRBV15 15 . CATAAWTSENNEQFF TGTGCCACCGCCGCGTGGACTAGCGAAAACAATGAGCAGTTCTTC
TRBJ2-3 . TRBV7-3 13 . CASSFGPSPTQYF TGTGCCAGCAGCTTCGGACCCTCCCCGACGCAGTATTTT
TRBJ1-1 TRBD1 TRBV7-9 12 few CASFGRQGEAFF TGTGCCAGCTTTGGTCGACAGGGAGAAGCTTTCTTT
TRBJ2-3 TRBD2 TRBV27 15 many CASRFLAGLTDTQYF TGTGCCAGCAGGTTTCTAGCGGGCCTCACAGATACGCAGTATTTT
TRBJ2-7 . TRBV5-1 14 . CASSPLGGAYEQYF TGCGCCAGCAGCCCTCTGGGCGGAGCCTACGAGCAGTACTTC
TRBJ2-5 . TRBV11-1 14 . CASSAGTLGETQYF TGTGCCAGCAGCGCCGGGACGCTGGGAGAGACCCAGTACTTC
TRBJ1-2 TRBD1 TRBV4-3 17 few CASSQDRWDSGLYGYTF TGCGCCAGCAGCCAAGATAGATGGGACAGTGGACTCTATGGCTACACCTTC
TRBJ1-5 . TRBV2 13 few CASRGTSAQPQHF TGTGCCAGCAGAGGGACATCGGCTCAGCCCCAGCATTTT
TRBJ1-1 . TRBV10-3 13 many CAISDSRYTEAFF TGTGCCATCAGTGACTCCCGTTATACTGAAGCTTTCTTT
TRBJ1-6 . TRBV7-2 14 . CASSPQRFSSPLHF TGTGCCAGCAGCCCCCAGAGGTTCAGTTCACCCCTCCACTTT